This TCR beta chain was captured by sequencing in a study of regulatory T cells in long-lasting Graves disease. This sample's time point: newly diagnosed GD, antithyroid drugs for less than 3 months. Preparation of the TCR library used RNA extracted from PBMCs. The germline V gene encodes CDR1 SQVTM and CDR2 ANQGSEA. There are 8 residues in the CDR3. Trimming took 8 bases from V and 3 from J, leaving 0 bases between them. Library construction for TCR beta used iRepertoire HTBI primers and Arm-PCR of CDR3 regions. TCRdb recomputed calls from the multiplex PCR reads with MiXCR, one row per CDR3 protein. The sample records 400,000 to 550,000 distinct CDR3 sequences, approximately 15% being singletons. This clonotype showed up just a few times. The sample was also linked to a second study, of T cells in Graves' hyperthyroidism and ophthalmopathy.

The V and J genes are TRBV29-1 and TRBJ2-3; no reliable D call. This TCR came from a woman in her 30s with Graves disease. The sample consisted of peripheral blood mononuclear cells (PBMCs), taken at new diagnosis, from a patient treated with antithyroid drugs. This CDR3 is CSTDTQYF. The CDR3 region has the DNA TGCAGCACAGATACGCAGTATTTT.